This T cell receptor beta chain was sequenced for a study of T cell repertoires in cytomegalovirus infection. Regarding the study as a whole: In two of eight donors, the top clonotype was HLA-C-restricted CMV-specific.

TCRdb itself ran the reads through MiXCR, one entry per CDR3 protein. The data show some 120,000 distinct CDR3 sequences, roughly 32% seen once. V lost 1 base, J lost 0 bases, and 1 base stayed unmatched. The CDR3 contains 16 residues. The V gene's germline CDR1 is MGHRA and CDR2 YSYEKL. As regards this clonotype: The antigen remains undetermined.

This clonotype originated in a human donor in good health (CMV status not recorded). Some clones in this sample may be carry-over from other donors' samples. The source material was CD8+ T cells from cultured PBMCs, sampled from culture after CMV antigen stimulation. The V call is TRBV4-1, the J call TRBJ2-3; TRBD2 matches at 10 bases. The CDR3 protein is CASSQALAGSTDTQYF. CDR3 DNA: TGCGCCAGCAGCCAAGCACTAGCGGGGAGCACAGATACGCAGTATTTT.